Below are 10 T cell receptor beta chains sequenced from a single sample in a study of beta chain features in type 1 diabetes. The entirety of the isolated RNA underwent reverse transcription, so expressed TCRB transcripts were sequenced. Only in-frame clones appear in the TCRdb table, and some are missing; sequencing was by immunoSEQ multiplex PCR. This table has roughly 610,000 clones, around a sixth appearing once. Sequencing was performed on naive CD4+ T cells from blood. These receptors all come from a man younger than 30 in good health.

The V call is TRBV6-5, the J call TRBJ2-3; 8 bases map to TRBD2. The CDR3 length is 15 residues. Germline values: CDR1 MNHEY, CDR2 SVGAGI. V lost 5 bases, J lost 4 bases, and 8 bases stayed unmatched. In nucleotides, the CDR3 is TGTGCCAGCAGTCGGAACGGGAGGGCCGCAGATACGCAGTATTTT. This translates into CASSRNGRAADTQYF.

This clone was picked up a small number of times. The chain is built from TRBV7-3 and TRBJ2-5; 10 positions agree with TRBD1. The CDR3 sequence is 14 residues long. Germline V CDR1 and CDR2: SGHTA, FQGTGA. The V and J ends lost 2 bases and 5 bases, in that order; junction bases with no gene match: 2. The CDR3 here is CASSLGTGVETQYF. The CDR3 region has the DNA TGTGCCAGCAGCTTAGGGACAGGGGTTGAGACCCAGTACTTC.

This clone occurred a few times. V usage is TRBV5-1 and J usage is TRBJ1-1; no clear D. The germline CDR1 and CDR2 sequences are SGHRS and YFSETQ. This CDR3 is built from 13 residues. The CDR3 here is CATSQERYTEAFF. CDR3 bases: TGCGCGACCTCCCAAGAAAGGTACACTGAAGCTTTCTTT. Full variable domain (remainder filled in from reference TRBV5-1 and TRBJ1-1): KAGVTQTPRYLIKTRGQQVTLSCSPISGHRSVSWYQQTPGQGLQFLFEYFSETQRNKGNFPGRFSGRQFSNSRSEMNVSTLELGDSALYLCATSQERYTEAFFGQGTRLTVV.

The chain joins TRBV5-4 to TRBJ2-1; 9 nucleotides agree with TRBD2. CDR1 is SGHNT and CDR2 is YYREEE in the germline V gene (reference sequence). After removal of 2 bases from V and 8 bases from J, the junction contained 8 bases not matched to a gene. CDR3 size: 15 residues. The CDR3 here is CASSFPSGNRDEQFF. CDR3 coding DNA: TGTGCCAGCAGCTTTCCTAGCGGGAATAGAGATGAGCAGTTCTTC.

This clone was seen only a few times. CDR3 DNA: TGTGCCTGGAGTGTGGGGAGAATCACTGAAGCTTTCTTT. Encoded protein: CAWSVGRITEAFF. The chain joins TRBV30 to TRBJ1-1; D is unclear. The CDR3 spans 13 residues. V dropped 0 bases and J dropped 4 bases, with 9 bases sitting between them. CDR1 GTSNPN and CDR2 SVGIG come from the germline V gene (reference sequence).

This chain links TRBV10-2 with TRBJ2-5, with D perhaps assigned TRBD1 or TRBD2 (5 bases each). The CDR3 contains 16 residues. The germline gives CDR1 WSHSY, CDR2 SAAADI. Trimming left V 5 bases short and J 5 bases short, with 21 bases between. This chain's CDR3 is CASSSSGTTMGETQYF. CDR3 DNA sequence: TGCGCCAGCAGTTCCTCCGGGACCACTATGGGGGAGACCCAGTACTTC.

This clone appeared a few times. Other DNA sequences within the sample encode an identical CDR3. The chain links TRBV6-6 to TRBJ2-7, with unresolved D. Deletions cut 0 bases from V and 3 bases from J, with 6 bases between. The CDR3 runs to 13 residues. Germline V gives CDR1 MNHNY, CDR2 SVGAGI (reference sequence). CDR3 region: CASSYSSSYEQYF. The CDR3 DNA reads TGTGCCAGCAGTTACTCAAGCAGCTACGAGCAGTACTTC.

V usage is TRBV7-3 and J usage is TRBJ1-1; D is ambiguous. The CDR3 spans 15 residues. Germline V gene data show CDR1 as SGHTA and CDR2 as FQGTGA. Trimming stripped 0 bases from V and 0 bases from J, with 8 bases between. CDR3: CASSLTRVLNTEAFF. CDR3 nucleotide sequence: TGTGCCAGCAGCTTAACCCGGGTCTTGAACACTGAAGCTTTCTTT. Full variable domain (remainder filled in from reference TRBV7-3 and TRBJ1-1): GAGVSQTPSNKVTEKGKYVELRCDPISGHTALYWYRQSLGQGPEFLIYFQGTGAADDSGLPNDRFFAVRPEGSVSTLKIQRTERGDSAVYLCASSLTRVLNTEAFFGQGTRLTVV.

J is TRBJ2-5 and V is TRBV10-3; 8 bases are a match to TRBD1. The V segment lost 2 bases and the J segment 5 bases; nucleotides outside the gene matches: 7. The germline V gene encodes CDR1 ENHRY and CDR2 SYGVKD. There are 15 residues in the CDR3. The CDR3 DNA sequence: TGTGCCATCAGTGAGAGCAGGGGGCCGGGGGAGACCCAGTACTTC. This gives the protein CAISESRGPGETQYF.

The chain combines TRBV29-1 with TRBJ2-5; D possibly corresponds to TRBD2 (6 bases). The CDR3 sequence is 12 residues long. Germline V lookup: CDR1 SQVTM, CDR2 ANQGSEA. V was trimmed by 1 base and J by 4 bases, leaving 7 bases between them. The CDR3 spells CSVEVGGETQYF. CDR3 DNA: TGCAGCGTTGAAGTGGGAGGAGAGACCCAGTACTTC.